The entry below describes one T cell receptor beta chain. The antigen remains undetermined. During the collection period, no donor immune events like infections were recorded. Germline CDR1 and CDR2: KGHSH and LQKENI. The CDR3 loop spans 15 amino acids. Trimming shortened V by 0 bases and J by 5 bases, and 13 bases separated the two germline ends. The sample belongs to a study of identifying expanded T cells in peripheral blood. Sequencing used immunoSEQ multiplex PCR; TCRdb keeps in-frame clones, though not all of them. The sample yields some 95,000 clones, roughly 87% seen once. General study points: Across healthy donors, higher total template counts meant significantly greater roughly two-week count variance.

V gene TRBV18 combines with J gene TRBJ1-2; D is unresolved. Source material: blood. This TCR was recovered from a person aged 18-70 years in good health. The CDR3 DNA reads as TGTGCCAGCTCACCACCATCAGACGGCCTATATGGCTACACCTTC. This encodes CASSPPSDGLYGYTF.